These 2 T cell receptor beta chains originate from one sample sequenced in a study of blood T cell repertoires in COVID-19. The method was immunoSEQ multiplex PCR; TCRdb's version includes in-frame clones alone and lacks a portion of them. Of 200,000 to 300,000 clones listed, about 89% were seen once; the top ten hold around a tenth. The source material was peripheral blood. The receptors were sampled from a man between 35 and 55 years old who had recovered from COVID-19.

This clone was recorded only once. V is TRBV2 and J is TRBJ2-3, with a weak D call TRBD2 (6 bases). The CDR3 spans 15 residues. The ends were cut back, 8 bases at V and 2 bases at J, with 17 bases in the middle. CDR1 is SNHLY, CDR2 FYNNEI, per germline. The CDR3 is CASLREPRPTDTQYF. DNA of the CDR3: TGTGCCAGCCTACGGGAGCCGAGGCCCACAGATACGCAGTATTTT.

The chain employs TRBV29-1 and TRBJ2-7; no firm D call. Germline CDR1 SQVTM, CDR2 ANQGSEA. V was clipped by 1 base and J by 1 base, with 5 bases between them. The CDR3 extends over 12 amino acids. The CDR3 sequence is CSVEGDSYEQYF. The CDR3 DNA reads TGCAGCGTTGAAGGCGATTCCTACGAGCAGTACTTC.